The clone carrying this T cell receptor beta chain was detected only a few times. The antigen remains unidentified. Cycle 7 day 1, cycle 4 day 1, and baseline were the timepoints at which blood was sampled. Sequencing used immunoSEQ multiplex PCR; TCRdb keeps in-frame clones, though not all of them. The sample shows approximately 11,000 clones, roughly three quarters of them seen only once. The entry originates in a study of OX40 agonist ivuxolimab in advanced cancers. Looking at the study overall: Patient treatment consisted of intravenous ivuxolimab administration every 2 weeks at 0.01 to 10 mg/kg. Around 40% of patients had received prior checkpoint inhibitor therapy.

CDR3 length: 13 residues. The V gene lost 5 bases and the J gene lost 1 base, with 8 bases spanning the gap. From germline, CDR1 is MNHNY and CDR2 SVGAGI (reference sequence). General study results and limits: Among T cells, CD8+ cells averaged more expanded clones than CD4+ cells.

Sequences were derived from CD4+ or CD8+ T cells sorted from blood, sampled in a trial of the OX40 agonist ivuxolimab. The rearrangement uses TRBV6-6 and TRBJ1-1, with a tentative D call TRBD1 (5 bases). The clonotype comes from an adult with an advanced solid tumor such as melanoma, head and neck, liver or kidney cancer. Here the CDR3 DNA reads TGTGCCAGCAGTACGGGGGAGAACACTGAAGCTTTCTTT. It yields the protein CASSTGENTEAFF.